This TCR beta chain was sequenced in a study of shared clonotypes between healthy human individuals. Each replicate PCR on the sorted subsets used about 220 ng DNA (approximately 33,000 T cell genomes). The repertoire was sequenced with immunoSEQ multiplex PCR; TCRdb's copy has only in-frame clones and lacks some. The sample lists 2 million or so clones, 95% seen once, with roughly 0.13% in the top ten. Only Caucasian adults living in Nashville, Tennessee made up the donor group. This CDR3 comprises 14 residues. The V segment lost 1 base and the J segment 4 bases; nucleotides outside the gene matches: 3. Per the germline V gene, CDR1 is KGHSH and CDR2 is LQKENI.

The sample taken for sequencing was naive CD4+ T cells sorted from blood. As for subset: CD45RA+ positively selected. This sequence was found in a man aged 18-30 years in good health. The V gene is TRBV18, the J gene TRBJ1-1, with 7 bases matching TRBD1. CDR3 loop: CASSPRQGVTEAFF. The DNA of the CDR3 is TGTGCCAGCTCACCACGACAGGGTGTCACTGAAGCTTTCTTT.